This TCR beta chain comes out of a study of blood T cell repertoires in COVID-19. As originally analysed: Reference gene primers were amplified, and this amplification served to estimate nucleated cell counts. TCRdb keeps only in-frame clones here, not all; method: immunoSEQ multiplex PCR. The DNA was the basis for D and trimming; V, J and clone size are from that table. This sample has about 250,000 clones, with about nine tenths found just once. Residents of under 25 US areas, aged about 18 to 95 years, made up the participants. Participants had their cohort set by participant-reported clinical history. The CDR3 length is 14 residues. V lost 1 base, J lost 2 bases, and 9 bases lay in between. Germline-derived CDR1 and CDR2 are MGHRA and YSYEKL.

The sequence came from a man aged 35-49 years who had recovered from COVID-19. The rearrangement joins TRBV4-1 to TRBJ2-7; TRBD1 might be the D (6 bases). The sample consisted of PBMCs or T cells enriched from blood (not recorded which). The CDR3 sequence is CASSQGDKTYEQYF. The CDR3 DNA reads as TGCGCCAGCAGCCAAGGGGACAAGACCTACGAGCAGTACTTC.